Reported below is one T cell receptor beta chain. Its antigen target is currently unknown. Within one base of it there is no much larger clone, and no base qualities were kept. This entry is derived from a study of pediatric ulcerative colitis (dated 2019 in TCRdb). For the wider study: Pancolitis was present in several ulcerative colitis patients and left-sided colitis in two, and histology consistent with ulcerative colitis was found in all of these patients. By Pediatric Ulcerative Colitis Activity Index, mild disease was classified in two patients, moderate disease in four and acute severe colitis in three. From nine newly diagnosed, treatment-naive pediatric ulcerative colitis patients and four non-IBD control children, paired blood and rectal samples were collected. Study-level results and caveats: A couple of rectal CDR3 clonotypes were found in every ulcerative colitis patient but in no control. A couple of patients' blood samples yielded substantially fewer templates for technical reasons and were excluded from blood-rectal overlap analysis. Rectal pinch biopsies may have included blood-derived T cells, especially in patients with overt colitis. Features of the rectal repertoire distinguished controls, mild-moderate colitis patients and acute severe colitis patients, and in acute severe colitis, rectal diversity was reduced because of clonal expansions. Autologous blood-rectal clonal overlap was significantly higher in ulcerative colitis patients than in controls, suggesting increased T cell trafficking to inflamed tissue. Only a few individuals were included in the healthy control group, which was small. Repertoires were derived from total lymphocyte DNA, so rare subsets such as regulatory T cells may have patterns not reflected.

During colonoscopy, one to two rectal pinch biopsies were obtained for research purposes. Ulcerative colitis patients had received no immunosuppressive medication before the diagnostic colonoscopy. Rectal biopsies were digested with proteinase K before DNA isolation. The Wizard kit (Promega) was used to extract genomic DNA from both blood and intestinal samples. Rearranged CDR3 beta regions were amplified from genomic DNA with multiplex V and J primers using the immunoSEQ TRB Survey service. To keep sequencing depth the same across samples, survey-level depth of up to 500,000 reads per sample was applied. The libraries were purified, combined into pools and sequenced with Illumina technology. Per the original workflow: Productive clonality, sample overlap, pairwise scatters, CDR3 beta length, V/D/J gene usage and productiveness were assessed with immunoSEQ online tools. Alongside Shannon and Simpson indices, calculated diversity was computed as the number of unique rearrangements divided by total templates, multiplied by 100. For principal component analysis, Z-score normalized data were analyzed with the R prcomp function and the ggbiplot package. Morisita's index was used to quantify blood-rectal clonal overlap within each subject. TCRdb stores this immuneACCESS table with in-frame sequences only. Part of the clones is absent; in the studies checked, under half of the shortfall reflects unresolved V genes, and no reason is known for the rest. Clone size and V and J calls were adopted from that table, with D and trimming inferred from the DNA. This sample has tens of thousands of clones in its table, and about 75% of those were observed once. Jointly, the top ten make up 8% to 9.5% of the sample.

CDR1 is given as MNHNS and CDR2 as SASEGT, both from the germline V gene. Counted from cysteine to phenylalanine, this CDR3 has 13 amino acids. Here the CDR3 DNA is all that survives: 39 bases in frame from base 1. The junction carries 10 bases between V and J, which are trimmed by 10 bases and 0 bases respectively. The chain couples TRBV6-1 to TRBJ1-3, with the D gene not confidently named. Sequencing used gut tissue. This TCR derives from a boy aged 5 to 17 with severe ulcerative colitis. The DNA sequence is as follows: TGTGCCACCCAGGTTCGCTCTGGAAACACCATATATTTT. It specifies CATQVRSGNTIYF.